The 15 T cell receptor beta chains given below trace back to one sample, sequenced in a study of T cell changes during pregnancy in multiple sclerosis. Here immunoSEQ multiplex PCR was the method, and the copy in TCRdb shows in-frame clones only, minus some. Among tens of thousands of clones listed, 90% to 95% were seen once. Sequencing used peripheral blood, obtained in the second trimester of pregnancy. These receptors all come from a female donor in good health, enrolled as a control in a pregnancy study.

The rearrangement uses TRBV5-1 and TRBJ1-1; D is possibly TRBD1 (6 bases). The germline gives CDR1 SGHRS, CDR2 YFSETQ. V dropped 1 base and J dropped 1 base, with 11 bases sitting between them. This CDR3 is built from 15 residues. The CDR3 reads CASSLKTGRNTEAFF. The DNA of the CDR3 is TGCGCCAGCAGCTTGAAAACAGGGCGGAACACTGAAGCTTTCTTT. Full variable domain (rest looked up from reference TRBV5-1 and TRBJ1-1): KAGVTQTPRYLIKTRGQQVTLSCSPISGHRSVSWYQQTPGQGLQFLFEYFSETQRNKGNFPGRFSGRQFSNSRSEMNVSTLELGDSALYLCASSLKTGRNTEAFFGQGTRLTVV.

The V and J genes are TRBV15 and TRBJ1-5; 8 positions agree with TRBD1. The CDR3 loop spans 16 amino acids. From germline, CDR1 is LNHNV and CDR2 YYDKDF (reference sequence). Trimming cost V 5 bases and J 11 bases; bases outside gene matches: 17. Here the CDR3 DNA reads TGTGCCACCAGCCCTAGGACAGGGACCCTGGCATGGGCCCAGCATTTT. It translates to CATSPRTGTLAWAQHF.

The chain employs TRBV5-6 and TRBJ2-7, with a tentative D call TRBD1 (5 bases). The CDR3 sequence is 11 residues long. The V gene lost 6 bases and the J gene lost 4 bases, with 8 bases spanning the gap. The germline V gene has CDR1 SGHDT and CDR2 YYEEEE. The CDR3 nucleotides are TGTGCCAGCACCGCAGGGTACGAGCAGTACTTC. Amino acids: CASTAGYEQYF.

The chain recombines TRBV6-1 with TRBJ2-2; 7 bases are a match to TRBD1. The CDR3 contains 14 residues. Germline trimming cut 10 bases from V and 3 bases from J; bases unmatched to any gene: 8. Germline values: CDR1 MNHNS, CDR2 SASEGT. CDR3 in DNA: TGTGCCACCAGACAGGGAGTGGACACCGGGGAGCTGTTTTTT. This gives the protein CATRQGVDTGELFF.

The V and J genes are TRBV19 and TRBJ2-1; 8 bases agree with TRBD2. Germline assignment: CDR1 LNHDA and CDR2 SQIVND (reference sequence). The CDR3 runs 14 residues. The trim removed 1 base at V and 8 bases at J, leaving 4 bases unmatched. The CDR3 loop reads CASSIGTSLDEQFF. The CDR3 nucleotides read TGTGCCAGTAGTATAGGGACTAGCCTCGATGAGCAGTTCTTC. Variable domain in full (rest from reference TRBV19 and TRBJ2-1): DGGITQSPKYLFRKEGQNVTLSCEQNLNHDAMYWYRQDPGQGLRLIYYSQIVNDFQKGDIAEGYSVSREKKESFPLTVTSAQKNPTAFYLCASSIGTSLDEQFFGPGTRLTVL.

This rearrangement joins TRBV11-1 to TRBJ2-2; tentative D call: TRBD1 (6 bases). Germline V lookup: CDR1 SGHAT, CDR2 FQDESV (reference sequence). V dropped 5 bases and J dropped 6 bases, with 13 bases sitting between them. The CDR3 is 14 amino acids. The CDR3 region is CASSLNRDPGELFF. As DNA, the CDR3 is TGTGCCAGCAGCCTGAACAGGGATCCCGGGGAGCTGTTTTTT.

The genes are TRBV5-4 and TRBJ1-2; no reliable D call. This CDR3 has 12 amino acids. The V and J ends lost 2 bases and 6 bases respectively, with 8 bases between them. Germline CDR1 SGHNT, CDR2 YYREEE (reference sequence). DNA for the CDR3: TGTGCCAGCAGCTTTTCAGATAATGGCTACACCTTC. Translation: CASSFSDNGYTF. Complete variable domain (other parts from reference TRBV5-4 and TRBJ1-2): ETGVTQSPTHLIKTRGQQVTLRCSSQSGHNTVSWYQQALGQGPQFIFQYYREEENGRGNFPPRFSGLQFPNYSSELNVNALELDDSALYLCASSFSDNGYTFGSGTRLTVV.

J is TRBJ2-2 and V is TRBV7-9; 8 bases fit TRBD1. The germline V gene has CDR1 SEHNR and CDR2 FQNEAQ (reference sequence). The CDR3 runs 14 residues. V lost 6 bases and J lost 7; bases outside the gene matches: 7. The CDR3 DNA sequence: TGTGCCAGCAGGCCGCAGGGGGCCGGCGGGGAGCTGTTTTTT. Its protein product is CASRPQGAGGELFF. Combining the CDR3 with reference TRBV7-9 and TRBJ2-2 gives the whole variable domain DTGVSQNPRHKITKRGQNVTFRCDPISEHNRLYWYRQTLGQGPEFLTYFQNEAQLEKSRLLSDRFSAERPKGSFSTLEIQRTEQGDSAMYLCASRPQGAGGELFFGEGSRLTVL.

The chain links TRBV7-6 to TRBJ2-2, with 12 bases fitting TRBD1. The CDR3 loop spans 17 amino acids. The junction had 7 bases not matched to a gene; V was cut back by 1 base and J by 7 bases. Germline assignment: CDR1 SGHVS and CDR2 FNYEAQ. CDR3 bases: TGTGCCAGCAGCTTAGAGAGGGACAGGGGGCGCATCGGGGAGCTGTTTTTT. Translated, it gives CASSLERDRGRIGELFF.

The chain recombines TRBV10-3 with TRBJ2-1; D might be TRBD2 (6 bases). Deletions cut 2 bases from V and 13 bases from J, with 9 bases between. Germline V gives CDR1 ENHRY, CDR2 SYGVKD. This CDR3 spans 11 amino acids. The CDR3 DNA is TGTGCCATCAGTGAGGGGAGGATTCAGTTCTTC. Its protein is CAISEGRIQFF.

The CDR3 spells CAWSTSRDTQYF. As DNA, the CDR3 is TGTGCCTGGAGTACGAGTCGGGATACGCAGTATTTT. This chain joins TRBV30 and TRBJ2-3; unclear D gene. The CDR3 consists of 12 residues. Looked up from germline, CDR1 is GTSNPN and CDR2 is SVGIG (reference sequence). V lost 2 bases and J lost 6, with 9 bases in between.

The genes are TRBV19 and TRBJ1-1, with a weak D call TRBD1 (5 bases). V gave up 5 bases and J gave up 4 bases, with 14 bases separating them. The germline CDR1 and CDR2 sequences are LNHDA and SQIVND (reference sequence). This CDR3 has 14 amino acids. This CDR3 is CASSVQGRITEAFF. DNA for the CDR3: TGTGCCAGTAGTGTCCAGGGAAGGATCACTGAAGCTTTCTTT.

The chain carries TRBV5-1 and TRBJ2-3, with no clear D. Germline V CDR1 and CDR2: SGHRS, YFSETQ. The V end was cut by 2 bases, the J end by 0 bases, with 10 bases between. The CDR3 consists of 15 residues. For the CDR3, the DNA is TGCGCCAGCAGCTTTGAGGATCCTAGCACAGATACGCAGTATTTT. It codes for CASSFEDPSTDTQYF.

This chain links TRBV5-1 with TRBJ1-3, with 7 bases aligning to TRBD1. The junction had 7 bases not matched to a gene; V was cut back by 0 bases and J by 4 bases. Per germline, CDR1 SGHRS and CDR2 YFSETQ. This CDR3 is built from 16 residues. For the CDR3, the DNA is TGCGCCAGCAGCTTGGCGACAGGGACCTGGGGAAACACCATATATTTT. Translation gives CASSLATGTWGNTIYF.

J is TRBJ2-7 and V is TRBV6-5; 10 nucleotides line up with TRBD2. Unmatched junction bases numbered 4, after V lost 4 bases and J lost 4 bases. CDR1 is MNHEY, CDR2 SVGAGI, per germline. This CDR3 comprises 14 residues. The CDR3 is CASSSASGGYEQYF. The DNA for the CDR3 is TGTGCCAGCAGTTCCGCTAGCGGGGGATACGAGCAGTACTTC.